Included here is one T cell receptor (beta chain) sequence, with context. This clone is a singleton in its sample. Its cognate antigen has yet to be identified. Per-base qualities were not stored, and no clone one base away is much larger. This specimen comes from a study of shared clonotypes between healthy human individuals (dated by TCRdb to about 2020). With respect to the entire study: A couple of women and a few men aged 18 to 49 years were included in the cohort. To estimate repertoire size and how much clonotype sharing occurs between individuals, the study deeply sequenced the blood TCR repertoires of about 5 healthy adults. Between about 0.8 and 9 billion PBMCs per donor were obtained by leukapheresis. For each donor, CD4 naive and CD4 memory were each given three plates, CD8 naive was given two plates, and CD8 memory was given one plate. Libraries were prepared and TCR repertoires were sequenced by different laboratories using diverse techniques, in order to increase sequencing depth and limit assay-specific biases.

TCR CDR3 regions were amplified from genomic DNA by multiplex PCR using the deep immunoSEQ assay. Extracted genomic DNA from each cell subset was spread evenly across all wells of several immunoSEQ 96-well plates, with each plate serving as a replicate. For sorted subsets, about 210 ng of genomic DNA, equivalent to 25,000 to 35,000 T cell genomes, went into each replicate PCR. Purified libraries were quantified with a Qubit 3.0 fluorometer, sized on a Bioanalyzer 2100, and re-quantified with the KAPA Library Quantification kit. Each immunoSEQ 96-well plate was sequenced on its own single-read 150-cycle Illumina NextSeq 550 flow cell. In the paper's pipeline: Because the immunoSEQ output included only junctional sequences and no quality scores, the filtering could not be the same as the filtering used for full-length reads. Sequences were annotated with PyIR, a Python wrapper for IgBLAST v1.9, and V/J genes and CDR3 were assigned using IMGT germline references. Reads were filtered out if the reads had weak V/J assignments (E-value above 1e-6), no CDR3, stop codons, out-of-frame junctions, or ambiguous translated residues. A V3J clonotype was defined by an identical inferred V gene, J gene, and CDR3 amino acid sequence. Percentage overlap between repertoires was computed as shared unique clonotypes divided by the size of the smaller repertoire. Richness of each repertoire was evaluated using RTK rarefaction, the Chao1 estimator, and Recon v2.1 estimates of unobserved clonotypes. Generation probabilities for all TCRbeta clonotypes obtained by the gDNA method from a handful of donors were computed using OLGA. Imported from immuneACCESS, the table was reduced by TCRdb to in-frame sequences with V and J called. These copies leave out some clones; in studies compared against another copy, an unresolved V gene accounts for under half, and the cause of the remainder is not known. The V and J calls and clone size are taken from that table; D and trimming were inferred from the DNA. Within this sample are about 340,000 clones, with about 70% of them counted one time only. The ten biggest clones cover more than 9% of the sample.

The CDR3 has 14 amino acids, counting the end cysteine and phenylalanine. This entry keeps only the CDR3 DNA: 42 bases, framed from base 1. From a lookup of the germline V gene, CDR1 and CDR2 are SGHVS and FNYEAQ. At the junction V is shortened by 4 bases and J by 1 base; bases outside the gene matches: 4. General findings and caveats noted by the study authors: Naive subsets generally had larger estimated clonotype richness than memory subsets. Compared with non-shared clonotypes, the clonotypes found in all four sorted-subset donors had higher generation probabilities. Across a few donors, approximately 5% of naive CD4, around 3.3% of naive CD8, around 2.1% of memory CD4, and approximately 0.42% of memory CD8 clonotypes were shared. Sampling was limited to blood, and TCR repertoires in tissue likely differ from TCR repertoires in blood. Rarefaction of sorted-subset datasets indicated incomplete sequencing despite the large sequencing depth. Because the study included only a small number of donors, the genetic and exposure-history diversity represented was limited. Pairwise subsampling led to the expectation that sequencing depth would affect the degree of clonotype sharing among donors.

The donors were healthy, HIV-negative adults who had no recently reported acute infections or vaccinations. Every donor was a Caucasian adult residing in Nashville, Tennessee, USA. CD4+ T cells were enriched through magnetic negative selection, after which naive cells were positively selected on CD45RA and the remaining negative fraction served as the memory subset. Blood was obtained by leukapheresis, after which PBMCs were separated by Ficoll-Histopaque density gradient centrifugation and cryopreserved in liquid nitrogen vapor phase. Analytical flow cytometry was used to check the purity and quantity of each magnetically sorted T cell population. From each sorted fraction, genomic DNA was isolated and quantified by UV absorbance on a Nanodrop 2000c.

This chain joins TRBV7-6 to TRBJ2-7, and TRBD1 aligns with 7 junction nucleotides. Sequencing was carried out using memory CD4+ T cells sorted from blood. The cell subset or site label on this specimen signifies: CD45RA-negative fraction. The receptor was isolated from a young man in good health. The DNA sequence is TGTGCCAGCAGCTCCAGACAGGGTTCCTACGAGCAGTACTTC. The encoded protein is CASSSRQGSYEQYF.